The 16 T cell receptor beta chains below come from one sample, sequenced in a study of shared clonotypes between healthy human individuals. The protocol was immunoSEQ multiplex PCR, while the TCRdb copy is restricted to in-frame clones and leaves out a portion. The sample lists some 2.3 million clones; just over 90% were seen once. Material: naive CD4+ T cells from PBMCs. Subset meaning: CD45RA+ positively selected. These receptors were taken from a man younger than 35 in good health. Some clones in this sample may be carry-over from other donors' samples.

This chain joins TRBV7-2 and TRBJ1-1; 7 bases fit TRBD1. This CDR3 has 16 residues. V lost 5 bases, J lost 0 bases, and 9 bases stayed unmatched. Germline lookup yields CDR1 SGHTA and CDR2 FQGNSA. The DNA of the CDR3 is TGTGCCAGCAGCCGGGACAGCCTCGTCGTGAACACTGAAGCTTTCTTT. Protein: CASSRDSLVVNTEAFF.

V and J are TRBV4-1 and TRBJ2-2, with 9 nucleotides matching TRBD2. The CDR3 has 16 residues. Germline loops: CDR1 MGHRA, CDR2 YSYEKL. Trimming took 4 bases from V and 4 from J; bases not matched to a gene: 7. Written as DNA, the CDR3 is TGCGCCAGCAGCCCTCCCGGGACTAGCCGCACCGGGGAGCTGTTTTTT. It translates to CASSPPGTSRTGELFF.

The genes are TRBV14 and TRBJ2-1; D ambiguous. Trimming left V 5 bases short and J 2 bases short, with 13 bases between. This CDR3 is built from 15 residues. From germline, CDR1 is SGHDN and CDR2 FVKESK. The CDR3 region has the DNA TGTGCCAGCAGCAGACTGGTTCCCCCCTACAATGAGCAGTTCTTC. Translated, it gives CASSRLVPPYNEQFF.

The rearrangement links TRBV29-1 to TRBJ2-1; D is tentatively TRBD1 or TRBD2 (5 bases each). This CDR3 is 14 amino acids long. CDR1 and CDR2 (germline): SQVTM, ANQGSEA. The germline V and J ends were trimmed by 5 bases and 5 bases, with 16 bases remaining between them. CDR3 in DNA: TGCAGCGTTAGTGGTCCGAGGGGCAACAATGAGCAGTTCTTC. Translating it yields CSVSGPRGNNEQFF.

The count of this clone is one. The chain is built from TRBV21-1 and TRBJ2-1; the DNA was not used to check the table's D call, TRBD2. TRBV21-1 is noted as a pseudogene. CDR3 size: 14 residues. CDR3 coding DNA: TGTGCCAGCAGTCCCCGGGGGGGAGACAATGAGCAGTTCTTC. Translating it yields CASSPRGGDNEQFF.

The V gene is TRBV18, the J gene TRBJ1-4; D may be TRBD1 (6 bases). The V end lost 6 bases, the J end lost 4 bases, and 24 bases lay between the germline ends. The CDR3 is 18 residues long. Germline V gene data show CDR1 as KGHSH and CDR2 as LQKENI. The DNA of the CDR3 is TGTGCCAGCTCCCAGGCCCGACCTCTCACAGGGATTAATGAAAAACTGTTTTTT. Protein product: CASSQARPLTGINEKLFF. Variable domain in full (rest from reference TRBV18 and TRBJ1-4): NAGVMQNPRHLVRRRGQEARLRCSPMKGHSHVYWYRQLPEEGLKFMVYLQKENIIDESGMPKERFSAEFPKEGPSILRIQQVVRGDSAAYFCASSQARPLTGINEKLFFGSGTQLSVL.

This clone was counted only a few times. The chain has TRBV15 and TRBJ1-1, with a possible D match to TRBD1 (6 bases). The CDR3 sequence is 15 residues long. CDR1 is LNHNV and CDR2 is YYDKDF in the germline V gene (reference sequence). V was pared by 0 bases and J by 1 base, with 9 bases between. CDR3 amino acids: CATSREDRPNTEAFF. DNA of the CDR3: TGTGCCACCAGCAGAGAGGACAGACCGAACACTGAAGCTTTCTTT. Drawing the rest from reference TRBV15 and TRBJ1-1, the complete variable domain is DAMVIQNPRYQVTQFGKPVTLSCSQTLNHNVMYWYQQKSSQAPKLLFHYYDKDFNNEADTPDNFQSRRPNTSFCFLDIRSPGLGDTAMYLCATSREDRPNTEAFFGQGTRLTVV.

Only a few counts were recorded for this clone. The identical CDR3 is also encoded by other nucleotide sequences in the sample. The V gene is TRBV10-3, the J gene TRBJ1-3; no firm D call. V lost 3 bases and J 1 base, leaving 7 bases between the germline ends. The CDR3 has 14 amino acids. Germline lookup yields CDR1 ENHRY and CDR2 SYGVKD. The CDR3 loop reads CAISDRGSGNTIYF. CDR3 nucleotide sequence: TGTGCCATCAGTGATCGAGGATCTGGAAACACCATATATTTT.

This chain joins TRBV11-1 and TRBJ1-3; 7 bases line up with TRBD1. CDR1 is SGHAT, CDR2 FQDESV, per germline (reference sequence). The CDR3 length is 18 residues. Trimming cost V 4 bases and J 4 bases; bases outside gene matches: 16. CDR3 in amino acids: CASSSDRDFIFHGNTIYF. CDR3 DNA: TGTGCCAGCAGCTCCGACAGGGATTTCATATTTCACGGAAACACCATATATTTT.

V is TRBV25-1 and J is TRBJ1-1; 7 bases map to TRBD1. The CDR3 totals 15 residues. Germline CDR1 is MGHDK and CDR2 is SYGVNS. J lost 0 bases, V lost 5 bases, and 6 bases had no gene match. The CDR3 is CASSPYRGMNTEAFF. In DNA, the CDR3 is TGTGCCAGCAGTCCGTACAGGGGAATGAACACTGAAGCTTTCTTT.

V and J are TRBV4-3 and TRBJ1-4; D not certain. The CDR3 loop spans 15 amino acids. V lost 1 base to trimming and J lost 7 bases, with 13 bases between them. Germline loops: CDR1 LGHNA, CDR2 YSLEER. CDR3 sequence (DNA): TGCGCCAGCAGCCAAGTGGGAAGATGGGGTGAAAAACTGTTTTTT. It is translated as CASSQVGRWGEKLFF.

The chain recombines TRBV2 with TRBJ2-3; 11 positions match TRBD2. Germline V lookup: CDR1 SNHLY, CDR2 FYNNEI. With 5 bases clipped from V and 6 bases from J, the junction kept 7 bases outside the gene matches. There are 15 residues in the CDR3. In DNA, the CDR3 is TGTGCCAGCAGTACTACTAGCGGGAGTGGGGATACGCAGTATTTT. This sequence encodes CASSTTSGSGDTQYF.

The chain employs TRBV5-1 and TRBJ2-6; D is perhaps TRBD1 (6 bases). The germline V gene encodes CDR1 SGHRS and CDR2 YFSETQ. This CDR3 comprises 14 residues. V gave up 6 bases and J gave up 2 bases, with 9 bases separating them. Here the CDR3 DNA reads TGCGCCAGCAACAGGGTGGCTGGGGCCAACGTCCTGACTTTC. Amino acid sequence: CASNRVAGANVLTF.

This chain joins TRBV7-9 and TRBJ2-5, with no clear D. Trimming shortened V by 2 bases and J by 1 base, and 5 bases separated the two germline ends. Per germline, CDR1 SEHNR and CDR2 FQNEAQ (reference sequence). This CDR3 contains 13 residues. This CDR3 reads CASSLRPQETQYF. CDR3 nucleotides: TGTGCCAGCAGCTTAAGGCCCCAAGAGACCCAGTACTTC.

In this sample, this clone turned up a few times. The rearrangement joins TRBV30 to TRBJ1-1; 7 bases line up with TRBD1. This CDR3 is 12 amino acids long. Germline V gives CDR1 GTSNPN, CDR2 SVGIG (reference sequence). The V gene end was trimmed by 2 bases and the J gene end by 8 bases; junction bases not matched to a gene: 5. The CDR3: CAWSTGAAEAFF. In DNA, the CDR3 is TGTGCCTGGAGTACAGGGGCCGCGGAAGCTTTCTTT.

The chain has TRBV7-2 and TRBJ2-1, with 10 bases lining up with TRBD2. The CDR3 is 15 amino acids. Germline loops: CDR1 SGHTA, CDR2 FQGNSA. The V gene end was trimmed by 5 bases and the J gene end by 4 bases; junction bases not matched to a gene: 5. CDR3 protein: CASSRGTSVYNEQFF. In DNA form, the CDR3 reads TGTGCCAGCAGCCGAGGGACTAGCGTTTACAATGAGCAGTTCTTC.